This T cell receptor (beta chain) was captured in a study of blood T cell repertoires in COVID-19. The length of the CDR3 is 17 residues. CDR1 is SEHNR and CDR2 is FQNEAQ in the germline V gene (reference sequence). V lost 5 bases to trimming and J lost 4 bases; unmatched junction nucleotides: 8. This clone was found once. Methods used by the authors: From reference gene primer amplification, estimates of nucleated cell counts were derived. Profiling relied on immunoSEQ multiplex PCR, and the TCRdb table lists in-frame clones only, not all of them. Clone size and the V and J calls come from that table; the DNA yielded D and trimming. This sample carries under 150,000 clones, approximately 82% of them seen once, and the ten largest clones take roughly 9%.

V gene TRBV7-9 combines with J gene TRBJ2-3; 14 nucleotides align to TRBD2. This receptor was taken from a man aged 40-55 years with active or convalescent COVID-19. The sample was peripheral blood. The CDR3 reads CASSLMTSGGAADTQYF. CDR3 bases: TGTGCCAGCAGCCTCATGACTAGCGGGGGGGCCGCAGATACGCAGTATTTT.